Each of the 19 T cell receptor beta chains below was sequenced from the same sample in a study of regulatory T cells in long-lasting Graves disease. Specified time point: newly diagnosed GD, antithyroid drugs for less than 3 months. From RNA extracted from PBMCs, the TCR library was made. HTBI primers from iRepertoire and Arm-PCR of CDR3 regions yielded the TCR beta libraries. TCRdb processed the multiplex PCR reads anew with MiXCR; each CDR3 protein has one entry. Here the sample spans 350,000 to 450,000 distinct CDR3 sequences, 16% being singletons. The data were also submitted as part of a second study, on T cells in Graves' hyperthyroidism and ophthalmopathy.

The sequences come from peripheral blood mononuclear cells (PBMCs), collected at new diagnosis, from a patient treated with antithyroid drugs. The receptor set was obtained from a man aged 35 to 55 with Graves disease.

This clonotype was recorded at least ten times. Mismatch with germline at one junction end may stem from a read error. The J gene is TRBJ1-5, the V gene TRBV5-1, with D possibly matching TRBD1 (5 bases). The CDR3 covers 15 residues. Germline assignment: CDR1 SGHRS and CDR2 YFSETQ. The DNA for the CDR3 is TGTGCCAGCAGCCCCGGGGATGGGGGGGATCAGCCCCAGCATTTT. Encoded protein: CASSPGDGGDQPQHF.

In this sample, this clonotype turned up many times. CDR3 DNA: TGTGCCAGCAGTGAGGAGGAGAGGCTGTACTTC. Protein: CASSEEERLYF. The gene calls are TRBV2 and TRBJ2-7; D might be TRBD2 (5 bases). Germline V gene data show CDR1 as SNHLY and CDR2 as FYNNEI. The CDR3 is made up of 11 amino acids. V was clipped by 3 bases and J by 12 bases, with 12 bases between them.

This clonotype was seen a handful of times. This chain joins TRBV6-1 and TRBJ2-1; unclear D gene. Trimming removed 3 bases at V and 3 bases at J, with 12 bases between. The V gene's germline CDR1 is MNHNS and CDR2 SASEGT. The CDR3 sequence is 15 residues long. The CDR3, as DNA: TGTGCCAGCAGTGATCCCCGCAGGAGCTACAATGAGCAGTTCTTC. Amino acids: CASSDPRRSYNEQFF.

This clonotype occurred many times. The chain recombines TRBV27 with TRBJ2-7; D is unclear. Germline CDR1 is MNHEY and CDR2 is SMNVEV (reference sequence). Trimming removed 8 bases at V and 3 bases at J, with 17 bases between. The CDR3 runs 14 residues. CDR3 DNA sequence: TGTGCCAGCGGTACCCTCGGGCGGCTCTACGAGCAGTACTTC. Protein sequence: CASGTLGRLYEQYF.

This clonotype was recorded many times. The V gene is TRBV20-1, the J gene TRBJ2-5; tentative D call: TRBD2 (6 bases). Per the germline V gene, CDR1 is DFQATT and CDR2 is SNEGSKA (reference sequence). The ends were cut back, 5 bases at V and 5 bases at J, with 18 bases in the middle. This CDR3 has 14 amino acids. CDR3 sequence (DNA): TGCAGTGCTCCCCGCTCGCTAGGGAGGGAGACCCAGTACTTC. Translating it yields CSAPRSLGRETQYF.

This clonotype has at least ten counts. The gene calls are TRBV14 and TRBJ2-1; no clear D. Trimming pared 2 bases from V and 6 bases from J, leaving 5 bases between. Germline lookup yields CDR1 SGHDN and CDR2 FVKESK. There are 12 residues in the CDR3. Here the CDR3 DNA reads TGTGCCAGCAGCCAATTTTCCAATGAGCAGTTCTTC. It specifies CASSQFSNEQFF.

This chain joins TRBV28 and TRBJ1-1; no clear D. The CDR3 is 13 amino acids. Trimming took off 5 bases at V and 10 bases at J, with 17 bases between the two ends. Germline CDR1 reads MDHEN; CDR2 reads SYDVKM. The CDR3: CASSQWGVLRAFF. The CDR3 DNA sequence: TGTGCCAGCAGTCAGTGGGGAGTTTTAAGAGCTTTCTTT.

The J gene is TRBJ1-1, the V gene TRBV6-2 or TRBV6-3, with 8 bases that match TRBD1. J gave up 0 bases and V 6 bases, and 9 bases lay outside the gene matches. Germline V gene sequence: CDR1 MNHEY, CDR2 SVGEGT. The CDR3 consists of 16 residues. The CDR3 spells CASSKVGTGLNTEAFF. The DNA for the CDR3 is TGTGCCAGCAGCAAGGTGGGGACAGGACTGAACACTGAAGCTTTCTTT.

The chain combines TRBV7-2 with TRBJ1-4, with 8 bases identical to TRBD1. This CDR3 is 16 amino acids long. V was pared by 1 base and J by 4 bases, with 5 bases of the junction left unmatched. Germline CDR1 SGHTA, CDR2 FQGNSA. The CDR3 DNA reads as TGTGCCAGCAGCTTAGATGCAGGGGGCCTTAATGAAAAACTGTTTTTT. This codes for CASSLDAGGLNEKLFF.

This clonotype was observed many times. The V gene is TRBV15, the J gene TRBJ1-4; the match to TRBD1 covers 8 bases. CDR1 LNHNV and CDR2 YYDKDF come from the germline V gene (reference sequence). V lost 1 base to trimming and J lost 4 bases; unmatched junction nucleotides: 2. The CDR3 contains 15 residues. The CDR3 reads CATSRGDRSNEKLFF. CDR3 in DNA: TGTGCCACCAGCAGAGGGGACAGGAGTAATGAAAAACTGTTTTTT.

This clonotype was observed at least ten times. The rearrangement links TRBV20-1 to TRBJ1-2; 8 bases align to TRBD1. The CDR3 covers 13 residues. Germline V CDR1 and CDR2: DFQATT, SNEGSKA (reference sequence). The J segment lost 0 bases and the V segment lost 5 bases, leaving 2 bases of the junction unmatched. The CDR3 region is CSAPDRANYGYTF. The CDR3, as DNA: TGCAGTGCTCCGGACAGGGCTAACTATGGCTACACCTTC.

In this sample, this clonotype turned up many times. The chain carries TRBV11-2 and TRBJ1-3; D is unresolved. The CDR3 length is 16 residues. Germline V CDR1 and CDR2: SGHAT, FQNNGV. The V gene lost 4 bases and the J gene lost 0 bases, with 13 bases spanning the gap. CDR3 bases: TGTGCCAGCAGCTCCAAGCGGGCGGCCTCTGGAAACACCATATATTTT. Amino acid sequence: CASSSKRAASGNTIYF.

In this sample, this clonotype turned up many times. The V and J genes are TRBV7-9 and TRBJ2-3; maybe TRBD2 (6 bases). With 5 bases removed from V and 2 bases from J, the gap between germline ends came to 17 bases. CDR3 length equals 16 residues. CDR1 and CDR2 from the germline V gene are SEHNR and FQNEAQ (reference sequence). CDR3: CASSPGTSRYTDTQYF. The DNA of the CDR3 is TGTGCCAGCAGCCCTGGCACTAGCAGATACACAGATACGCAGTATTTT.

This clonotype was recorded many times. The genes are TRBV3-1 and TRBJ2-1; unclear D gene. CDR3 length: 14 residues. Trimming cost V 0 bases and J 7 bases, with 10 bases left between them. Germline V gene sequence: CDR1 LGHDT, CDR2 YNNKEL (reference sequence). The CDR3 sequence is CASSQDEWANEQFF. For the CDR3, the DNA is TGTGCCAGCAGCCAAGATGAATGGGCTAATGAGCAGTTCTTC.

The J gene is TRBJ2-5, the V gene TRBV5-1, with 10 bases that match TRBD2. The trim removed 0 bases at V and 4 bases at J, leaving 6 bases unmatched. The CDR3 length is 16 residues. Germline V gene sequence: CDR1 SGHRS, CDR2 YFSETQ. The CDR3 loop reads CASSLVLAGRGETQYF. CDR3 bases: TGCGCCAGCAGCTTGGTACTAGCGGGGAGGGGAGAGACCCAGTACTTC.

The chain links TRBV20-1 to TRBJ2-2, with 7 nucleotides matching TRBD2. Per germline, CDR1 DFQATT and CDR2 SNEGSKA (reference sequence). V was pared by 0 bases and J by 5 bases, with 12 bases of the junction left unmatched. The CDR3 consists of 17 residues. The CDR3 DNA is TGCAGTGCTAGAGATCGGCAAGCGGGGAAGTGGACCGGGGAGCTGTTTTTT. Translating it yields CSARDRQAGKWTGELFF.

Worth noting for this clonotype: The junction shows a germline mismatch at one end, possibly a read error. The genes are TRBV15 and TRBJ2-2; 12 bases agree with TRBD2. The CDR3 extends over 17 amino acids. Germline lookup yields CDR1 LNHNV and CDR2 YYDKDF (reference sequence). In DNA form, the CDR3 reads TGTACCACCAGCACTCCTCCTAGCGGGGGGGCTTTGGGGGAGCTGTTTTTT. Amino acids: CTTSTPPSGGALGELFF.

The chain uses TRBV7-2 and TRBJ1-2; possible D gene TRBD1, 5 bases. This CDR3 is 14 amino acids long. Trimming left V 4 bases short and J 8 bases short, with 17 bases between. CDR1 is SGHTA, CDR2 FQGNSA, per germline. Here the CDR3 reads CASSSYPRAMGYTF. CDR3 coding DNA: TGTGCCAGCAGCTCATACCCCAGGGCCATGGGCTACACCTTC.

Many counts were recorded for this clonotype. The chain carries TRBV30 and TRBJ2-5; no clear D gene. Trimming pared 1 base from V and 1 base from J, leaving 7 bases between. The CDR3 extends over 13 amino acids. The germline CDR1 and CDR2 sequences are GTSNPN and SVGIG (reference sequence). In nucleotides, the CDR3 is TGTGCCTGGAGTGCGCAGCTCCAAGAGACCCAGTACTTC. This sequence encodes CAWSAQLQETQYF.